This TCR beta chain is drawn from a study of radiation and T cells in renal cell carcinoma. The V end lost 2 bases, the J end lost 9 bases, and 14 bases lay between the germline ends. The germline V gene has CDR1 MGHDK and CDR2 SYGVNS. This CDR3 is 14 amino acids long. Sequenced by immunoSEQ multiplex PCR; TCRdb stores in-frame clones only, minus some. The sample contains just over 150,000 clones, roughly 90% of which appear only once. This sample's time point: blood 2 weeks post-SBRT. Noted treatment: 15 Gy SBRT to primary tumor, nephrectomy 4 weeks later. This clone has a handful of counts. This clonotype was obtained from a woman between 50 and 59 years old with renal cell carcinoma. Here the sequenced sample was blood, taken from a patient whose treatment included radiotherapy and nephrectomy. The rearrangement uses TRBV25-1 and TRBJ1-5; D gene ambiguous. The CDR3 bases are TGTGCCAGCAGTGAACCGGGAGGGTCATGGCCCCAGCATTTT. It codes for CASSEPGGSWPQHF.